A selection of T cell receptor beta chains follows, all from one sample in a study of T cells in localized non-small cell lung cancer. Assay: immunoSEQ multiplex PCR; the TCRdb copy retains only in-frame clones and omits some. Seen here are over 40,000 clones, 70% to 90% observed once, and the top ten hold 6.5% to 9%. The specimen was peripheral blood, collected before any cancer treatment. The receptor set was obtained from a woman aged 18-55 years with stage III lung adenocarcinoma. CDR3s include the opening cysteine and the closing phenylalanine or tryptophan. The order of the fields is J gene, clone size, CDR3 length, V gene, CDR3 protein. Not every row has a clone size; where given, it reads once, few, many or a size class.

J gene: TRBJ1-6; clone size: NA; CDR3 length: 16; V gene: TRBV7-8; CDR3 protein: CASSLRASSYNSPLHF
J gene: TRBJ1-5; clone size: once; CDR3 length: 14; V gene: TRBV30; CDR3 protein: CAWSAVTGNQPQHF
J gene: TRBJ2-2; clone size: NA; CDR3 length: 13; V gene: TRBV7-8; CDR3 protein: CASSPKPGVGLFF
J gene: TRBJ2-2; clone size: NA; CDR3 length: 16; V gene: TRBV7-2; CDR3 protein: CASSLGFGPATGELFF
J gene: TRBJ2-1; clone size: NA; CDR3 length: 16; V gene: TRBV5-4; CDR3 protein: CASSPFERGISDEQFF
J gene: TRBJ2-1; clone size: once; CDR3 length: 13; V gene: TRBV7-2; CDR3 protein: CASSFSLATEQFF
J gene: TRBJ1-1; clone size: few; CDR3 length: 13; V gene: TRBV19; CDR3 protein: CASNSRDRAEAFF
J gene: TRBJ2-7; clone size: NA; CDR3 length: 16; V gene: TRBV11-3; CDR3 protein: CASSLPRDRNSYEQYF
J gene: TRBJ1-1; clone size: NA; CDR3 length: 14; V gene: TRBV6-1; CDR3 protein: CASSEARGRTEAFF
J gene: TRBJ1-1; clone size: once; CDR3 length: 17; V gene: TRBV13; CDR3 protein: CASSSRQKYSLNTEAFF
J gene: TRBJ2-1; clone size: NA; CDR3 length: 16; V gene: TRBV5-1; CDR3 protein: CASSPLVSGGRNEQFF
J gene: TRBJ1-2; clone size: NA; CDR3 length: 12; V gene: TRBV29-1; CDR3 protein: CSAERPSEGYTF